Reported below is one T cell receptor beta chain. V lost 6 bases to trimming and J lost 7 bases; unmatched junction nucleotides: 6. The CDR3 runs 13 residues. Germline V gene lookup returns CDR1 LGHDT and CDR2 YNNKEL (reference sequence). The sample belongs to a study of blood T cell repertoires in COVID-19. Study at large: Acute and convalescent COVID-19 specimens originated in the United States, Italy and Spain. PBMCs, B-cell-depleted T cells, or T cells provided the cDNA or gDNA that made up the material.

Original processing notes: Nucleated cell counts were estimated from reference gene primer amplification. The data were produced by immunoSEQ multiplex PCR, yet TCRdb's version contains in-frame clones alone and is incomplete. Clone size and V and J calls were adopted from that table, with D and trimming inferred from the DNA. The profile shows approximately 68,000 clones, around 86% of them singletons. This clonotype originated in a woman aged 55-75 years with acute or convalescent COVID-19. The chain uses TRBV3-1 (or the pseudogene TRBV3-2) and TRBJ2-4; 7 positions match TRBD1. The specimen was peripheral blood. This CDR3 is CASRQTGLNIQYF. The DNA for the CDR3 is TGTGCCAGCAGGCAGACAGGGCTGAACATTCAGTACTTC.